This TCR beta chain was obtained from a study of shared clonotypes between healthy human individuals. Notes on the study in general: An effect of sequencing depth on clonotype sharing among donors was expected.

Germline loops: CDR1 GTSNPN, CDR2 SVGIG (reference sequence). J was trimmed by 4 bases and V by 2 bases; bases with no gene match: 8. CDR3 length: 16 amino acids. This clone appeared once. Its specificity is not known. Naive CD8 populations comprised CD45RO-negative cells positively selected for CCR7, excluding terminally differentiated effector memory CD45RA+ cells. Study processing details: From ImmunoSEQ came sequences covering only the junction and carrying no quality scores, so filtering differed. Repertoires were generated with immunoSEQ multiplex PCR, while TCRdb's copy carries only in-frame clones and drops some. That table is the source of V, J and clone size, and D and trimming were worked out from the DNA. The sample lists some 2,100,000 clones, under 95% occurring once.

The TCR was taken from a young man in good health. Some clones in this sample may be carry-over from other donors' samples. The specimen sequenced was naive CD8+ T cells from PBMCs. The chain joins TRBV30 to TRBJ2-7, with TRBD2 matching over 13 bases. CDR3 coding DNA: TGTGCCTGGAGTCCCCCGGAGGGACTAGCGGGATACGAGCAGTACTTC. Protein: CAWSPPEGLAGYEQYF. The full variable domain, its missing parts supplied by reference TRBV30 and TRBJ2-7, is SQTIHQWPATLVQPVGSPLSLECTVEGTSNPNLYWYRQAAGRGLQLLFYSVGIGQISSEVPQNLSASRPQDRQFILSSKKLLLSDSGFYLCAWSPPEGLAGYEQYFGPGTRLTVT.